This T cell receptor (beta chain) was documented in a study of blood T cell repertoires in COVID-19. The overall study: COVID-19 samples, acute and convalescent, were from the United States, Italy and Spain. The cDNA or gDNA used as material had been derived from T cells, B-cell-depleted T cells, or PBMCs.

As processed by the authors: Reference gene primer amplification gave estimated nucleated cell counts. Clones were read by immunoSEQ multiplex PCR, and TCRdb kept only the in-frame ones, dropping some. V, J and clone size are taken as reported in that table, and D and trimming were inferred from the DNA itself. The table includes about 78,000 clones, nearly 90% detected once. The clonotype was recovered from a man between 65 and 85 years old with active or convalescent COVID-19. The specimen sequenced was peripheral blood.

The CDR3 is CASSSTVNTEAFF. CDR3 DNA sequence: TGTGCCAGCAGCTCGACAGTGAACACTGAAGCTTTCTTT. The chain is built from TRBV7-2 and TRBJ1-1, with TRBD1 as a possible D gene (5 bases). Germline values: CDR1 SGHTA, CDR2 FQGNSA. V shed 4 bases and J shed 0 bases, with 6 bases lying between them. The CDR3 consists of 13 residues.